The 12 T cell receptor beta chains presented below share a single source sample, sequenced in a study of blood T cell repertoires in COVID-19. Measured with immunoSEQ multiplex PCR; TCRdb has only the in-frame clones, and not every one. This sample has about 210,000 clones, with 60% to 85% found just once. The sample consisted of peripheral blood. The receptors here all came from an older woman with acute or convalescent COVID-19.

This clone has only a few counts. V and J are TRBV9 and TRBJ2-1, with 8 bases fitting TRBD2. This CDR3 contains 16 residues. In germline, CDR1 is SGDLS, CDR2 YYNGEE. V lost 0 bases to trimming and J lost 4 bases; unmatched junction nucleotides: 6. CDR3 loop: CASSVVGRGEYNEQFF. In DNA, the CDR3 is TGTGCCAGCAGCGTAGTAGGGCGGGGGGAGTACAATGAGCAGTTCTTC.

V is TRBV6-5 and J is TRBJ1-2; 7 bases fit TRBD1. There are 11 residues in the CDR3. The germline V gene encodes CDR1 MNHEY and CDR2 SVGAGI. CDR3 protein: CGTDRDYGYTF. The CDR3 coding sequence is TGTGGAACAGACAGGGACTATGGCTACACCTTC.

This clone showed up just once. The chain couples TRBV30 to TRBJ1-1, with 10 positions matching TRBD1. After removal of 6 bases from V and 3 bases from J, the junction contained 7 bases not matched to a gene. Germline lookup yields CDR1 GTSNPN and CDR2 SVGIG (reference sequence). CDR3 length: 14 residues. Here the CDR3 DNA reads TGTGCCTGCAACCCGGACAGGGGGTACACTGAAGCTTTCTTT. It specifies CACNPDRGYTEAFF.

The chain joins TRBV6-5 to TRBJ1-6; 7 nucleotides agree with TRBD1. Germline V gene sequence: CDR1 MNHEY, CDR2 SVGAGI. The length of the CDR3 is 14 residues. After removal of 6 bases from V and 9 bases from J, the junction contained 8 bases not matched to a gene. Here the CDR3 reads CASSFTGEVSPLHF. CDR3 DNA: TGTGCCAGCAGCTTTACAGGGGAGGTTTCACCCCTCCACTTT.

This clone was detected a few times. The J gene is TRBJ2-7, the V gene TRBV7-2; 7 nucleotides align to TRBD1. The junction had 7 bases not matched to a gene; V was cut back by 3 bases and J by 2 bases. Per the germline V gene, CDR1 is SGHTA and CDR2 is FQGNSA. The CDR3 has 15 residues. The CDR3 loop is CASSFQRQGPYEQYF. The DNA for the CDR3 is TGTGCCAGCAGCTTCCAGAGACAGGGCCCCTACGAGCAGTACTTC.

The chain couples TRBV4-1 to TRBJ1-5; D not resolved. Trimming took off 1 base at V and 5 bases at J, with 9 bases between the two ends. The germline gives CDR1 MGHRA, CDR2 YSYEKL. The CDR3 has 14 residues. The CDR3 bases are TGCGCCAGCAGCCAAGTACGGGTCTATCAGCCCCAGCATTTT. Amino acids: CASSQVRVYQPQHF.

CDR3 DNA sequence: TGTGCCAGCAGGGGGGCCACGCCGGTGTCCCGGACCCAGTACTTC. It yields the protein CASRGATPVSRTQYF. The chain couples TRBV6-5 to TRBJ2-5, with TRBD1 as a possible D gene (6 bases). The CDR3 covers 15 residues. From germline, CDR1 is MNHEY and CDR2 SVGAGI. The ends were cut back, 6 bases at V and 7 bases at J, with 21 bases in the middle.

The chain links TRBV16 to TRBJ2-1; D gene uncertain. V shed 0 bases and J shed 4 bases, with 7 bases lying between them. Germline-derived CDR1 and CDR2 are KGHSY and FQNENV. The CDR3 is made up of 14 amino acids. The CDR3 loop reads CASSQSGLYNEQFF. DNA for the CDR3: TGTGCCAGCAGCCAATCGGGCCTGTACAATGAGCAGTTCTTC.

V usage is TRBV6-5 and J usage is TRBJ2-5, with a tentative D call TRBD2 (5 bases). This CDR3 comprises 14 residues. V gave up 0 bases and J gave up 12 bases, with 17 bases separating them. Germline values: CDR1 MNHEY, CDR2 SVGAGI. The CDR3 protein is CASSYSVGRRNEYF. The CDR3 DNA is TGTGCCAGCAGTTACTCGGTAGGCCGGAGGAATGAGTACTTC.

For the CDR3, the DNA is TGCGCCAGCAGTCTGGGACAGAGGAAAGAGACCCAGTACTTC. This codes for CASSLGQRKETQYF. This chain joins TRBV5-1 and TRBJ2-5; 7 bases line up with TRBD1. With 5 bases clipped from V and 3 bases from J, the junction kept 7 bases outside the gene matches. The V gene's germline CDR1 is SGHRS and CDR2 YFSETQ. The CDR3 has 14 amino acids. Complete variable domain (other parts from reference TRBV5-1 and TRBJ2-5): KAGVTQTPRYLIKTRGQQVTLSCSPISGHRSVSWYQQTPGQGLQFLFEYFSETQRNKGNFPGRFSGRQFSNSRSEMNVSTLELGDSALYLCASSLGQRKETQYFGPGTRLLVL.

V usage is TRBV15 and J usage is TRBJ2-7, with 9 positions matching TRBD1. Germline assignment: CDR1 LNHNV and CDR2 YYDKDF (reference sequence). V lost 0 bases to trimming and J lost 6 bases; unmatched junction nucleotides: 3. This CDR3 comprises 14 residues. The CDR3 coding sequence is TGTGCCACCAGCAGAGATAGGACAGGGGTCGAGCAGTACTTC. It codes for CATSRDRTGVEQYF.

The chain is built from TRBV24-1 and TRBJ2-1, with D possibly matching TRBD1 (6 bases). This CDR3 spans 14 amino acids. The V and J ends lost 1 base and 10 bases respectively, with 13 bases between them. Germline V gives CDR1 KGHDR, CDR2 SFDVKD. The CDR3 loop is CATSDLGGVREQFF. The CDR3 bases are TGTGCCACCAGTGATTTAGGGGGAGTTAGGGAGCAGTTCTTC.